Sequencing of this T cell receptor (beta chain) was carried out in a study of tumor and adjacent non-tumor tissue in lung cancer. Across the whole study: On average, productive TCRbeta reads reached roughly 4.2 million per sample.

A note on this clonotype: An end of the junction does not agree with germline; a read error may underlie this.

The library came from three nested PCR rounds adapted from ARM-PCR protocols. Using its own MiXCR run on the multiplex PCR reads, TCRdb lists one record per CDR3 protein. Of about 100,000 distinct CDR3 sequences in the sample, 50% to 70% were seen once. The template was RNA from unsorted bulk tissue. This non-tumor lung sample came from over 3 cm beyond the tumor edge. Germline CDR1 reads SGHAT; CDR2 reads FQDESV (reference sequence). CDR3 size: 18 residues. The chain carries TRBV11-1 and TRBJ2-3; D not resolved. The TCR comes from a man aged 25-45 years with non-small cell lung cancer. Specimen: distant non-tumor lung tissue. For the CDR3, the DNA is TGTGCCAGCGGCTTACGCCGAGACTCGGCCAGGAGCACAGATACGCAGTATTTT. Protein product: CASGLRRDSARSTDTQYF.